Listed below are T cell receptor beta chains from one sample, sequenced in a study of cytomegalovirus exposure and HLA in healthy donors. Only in-frame clones appear in the TCRdb table, and some are missing; sequencing was by immunoSEQ multiplex PCR. Of more than 150,000 clones in the sample, roughly nine tenths were seen once. Sequencing used PBMCs. Every receptor here comes from a girl in the first two years of life in good health and CMV-seronegative. Both conserved end residues are part of each CDR3. D genes are given only for firm matches. Only some rows state a clone size, as once, few, many or a class for expanded clones.

TRBD1 | NA | TRBJ1-2 | TRBV6-5 | CASSRTAGGGNGYTF | TGTGCCAGCAGTAGAACCGCAGGGGGCGGTAATGGCTACACCTTC
NA | once | TRBJ2-7 | TRBV13 | CASSGGQPYEQYF | TGTGCCAGCAGCGGAGGACAGCCCTACGAGCAGTACTTC
NA | NA | TRBJ2-7 | TRBV7-6 | CASSLTIRGYEQYF | TGTGCCAGCAGCTTAACGATCCGGGGATACGAGCAGTACTTC
NA | once | TRBJ2-7 | TRBV28 | CASSSYWEQGPYEQYF | TGTGCCAGCAGTTCTTATTGGGAACAGGGACCCTACGAGCAGTACTTC
TRBD2 | NA | TRBJ2-1 | TRBV7-2 | CASSSSASGMNEQFF | TGTGCCAGCAGCTCCTCGGCTAGCGGGATGAATGAGCAGTTCTTC
NA | NA | TRBJ2-7 | TRBV5-1 | CASSLWSGSSYEQYF | TGCGCCAGCAGCTTATGGTCCGGGAGCTCCTACGAGCAGTACTTC
NA | NA | TRBJ1-5 | TRBV5-1 | CASSLQGPDQPQHF | TGCGCCAGCAGCTTGCAGGGGCCGGATCAGCCCCAGCATTTT
TRBD2 | NA | TRBJ2-1 | TRBV7-6 | CASSLTTSPGYNEQFF | TGTGCCAGCAGCTTAACGACTAGCCCTGGATACAATGAGCAGTTCTTC
NA | once | TRBJ2-7 | TRBV29-1 | CSVEGRGFGSEQYF | TGCAGCGTTGAGGGAAGGGGTTTTGGTTCCGAGCAGTACTTC
TRBD2 | NA | TRBJ2-2 | TRBV4-1 | CASRLAGGRAGELFF | TGCGCCAGCAGACTAGCGGGGGGAAGGGCCGGGGAGCTGTTTTTT
TRBD1 | NA | TRBJ1-2 | TRBV7-3 | CASSSGQGSYTF | TGTGCCAGCAGCTCTGGACAGGGCAGCTACACCTTC
NA | NA | TRBJ1-5 | TRBV19 | CASSGQTYSNQPQHF | TGTGCCAGTAGCGGACAGACCTATAGCAATCAGCCCCAGCATTTT
TRBD1 | NA | TRBJ1-4 | TRBV2 | CASMWTGGYEKLFF | TGTGCCAGTATGTGGACAGGGGGCTATGAAAAACTGTTTTTC
NA | NA | TRBJ2-7 | TRBV4-2 | CASSQETGTSGLYEQYF | TGTGCCAGCAGCCAAGAAACGGGGACAAGTGGCCTCTACGAGCAGTACTTC
TRBD2 | NA | TRBJ2-7 | TRBV9 | CASSAGGTAGGLSYEQYF | TGTGCCAGCAGCGCCGGAGGTACAGCGGGAGGCCTCTCCTACGAGCAGTACTTC
TRBD2 | NA | TRBJ2-7 | TRBV28 | CASSSPSVPSGGTYEQYF | TGTGCCAGCAGTTCCCCGTCCGTACCTAGCGGGGGGACCTACGAGCAGTACTTC
TRBD1 | once | TRBJ1-1 | TRBV6-5 | CASSYGGQGLNTEAFF | TGTGCCAGCAGTTACGGGGGACAGGGTCTCAACACTGAAGCTTTCTTT
NA | NA | TRBJ1-2 | TRBV19 | CASSTRQARLKGNYGYTF | TGTGCCAGTAGTACCCGACAGGCTCGCCTTAAGGGTAACTATGGCTACACCTTC
NA | NA | TRBJ2-7 | TRBV7-8 | CASSVRDKPYEQYF | TGTGCCAGCAGCGTCCGGGACAAACCCTACGAGCAGTACTTC
NA | NA | TRBJ2-7 | TRBV5-1 | CASSLVGQNPYEQYF | TGCGCCAGCAGCTTGGTCGGACAGAATCCCTACGAGCAGTACTTC
TRBD2 | NA | TRBJ2-7 | TRBV5-1 | CASSLVGSGGGAEQYF | TGCGCCAGCAGCTTGGTAGGTTCGGGAGGTGGTGCCGAGCAGTACTTC
NA | NA | TRBJ1-5 | TRBV2 | CASSPATGFYSNQPQHF | TGTGCCAGCAGCCCTGCGACAGGTTTTTATAGCAATCAGCCCCAGCATTTT
NA | NA | TRBJ2-6 | TRBV4-3 | CASSQGGFGGANVLTF | TGCGCCAGCAGCCAAGGTGGCTTCGGGGGGGCCAACGTCCTGACTTTC
NA | NA | TRBJ1-5 | TRBV4-1 | CASSQEERISNQPQHF | TGCGCCAGCAGCCAAGAGGAGAGAATAAGCAATCAGCCCCAGCATTTT
TRBD1 | NA | TRBJ2-1 | TRBV10-3 | CAISVGDRGHNEQFF | TGTGCCATCAGTGTGGGCGACAGGGGACACAATGAGCAGTTCTTC
NA | NA | TRBJ1-2 | TRBV5-1 | CASSLAPDYGYTF | TGCGCCAGCAGCTTGGCCCCAGACTATGGCTACACCTTC
TRBD1 | NA | TRBJ2-7 | TRBV9 | CASSAGQGFHEQYF | TGTGCCAGCAGCGCAGGACAGGGATTCCACGAGCAGTACTTC
NA | NA | TRBJ2-7 | TRBV6-6 | CASREQGISDEQYF | TGTGCCAGCAGGGAACAGGGAATTAGCGACGAGCAGTACTTC
NA | NA | TRBJ1-5 | TRBV15 | CATSRGGGGQPQHF | TGTGCCACCAGCAGAGGGGGGGGAGGTCAGCCCCAGCATTTT
TRBD1 | NA | TRBJ1-5 | TRBV10-3 | CAISESGQGIRQPQHF | TGTGCCATCAGTGAGTCGGGACAGGGAATACGGCAGCCCCAGCATTTT
TRBD1 | NA | TRBJ1-6 | TRBV2 | CASTQQGVGSYNSPLHF | TGTGCCAGCACTCAACAGGGGGTTGGCTCCTATAATTCACCCCTCCACTTT
TRBD1 | NA | TRBJ2-1 | TRBV19 | CASIAGTGAYNEQFF | TGTGCCAGTATCGCCGGGACAGGTGCCTACAATGAGCAGTTCTTC
TRBD2 | NA | TRBJ2-5 | TRBV7-6 | CASSRLAKHQETQYF | TGTGCCAGCAGCCGACTAGCGAAGCACCAAGAGACCCAGTACTTC
NA | NA | TRBJ1-5 | TRBV30 | CAWSRNINQPQHF | TGTGCCTGGAGTCGTAATATAAATCAGCCCCAGCATTTT
TRBD1 | NA | TRBJ2-1 | TRBV15 | CATSRDRDRGSFF | TGTGCCACCAGCAGAGATCGAGACAGGGGATCGTTCTTC
TRBD2 | NA | TRBJ2-5 | TRBV7-9 | CASSRQTSGGEETQYF | TGTGCCAGCAGTCGCCAGACTAGCGGGGGGGAAGAGACCCAGTACTTC
TRBD2 | once | TRBJ2-3 | TRBV6-4 | CASRAKLAGGRKDTQYF | TGTGCCAGCAGGGCAAAACTAGCGGGGGGGCGGAAAGATACGCAGTATTTT
NA | few | TRBJ1-1 | TRBV7-9 | CASARLRNTEAFF | TGTGCCAGCGCCAGGCTGAGGAACACTGAAGCTTTCTTT
NA | NA | TRBJ2-7 | TRBV4-1 | CASSQAYRVYEQYF | TGCGCCAGCAGCCAAGCCTACAGGGTCTACGAGCAGTACTTC
TRBD2 | NA | TRBJ2-1 | TRBV19 | CASSTSNGGYEQFF | TGTGCCAGTAGTACCTCGAACGGGGGGTATGAGCAGTTCTTC
NA | NA | TRBJ1-2 | TRBV5-6 | CASSFPPRNYGYTF | TGTGCCAGCAGCTTTCCCCCCAGGAACTATGGCTACACCTTC
TRBD2 | NA | TRBJ2-7 | TRBV29-1 | CSVLAGKSYEQYF | TGCAGCGTTCTAGCGGGAAAATCCTACGAGCAGTACTTC
NA | NA | TRBJ1-1 | TRBV15 | CATSVDGAGTEAFF | TGTGCCACCAGCGTTGATGGGGCGGGAACTGAAGCTTTCTTT
TRBD2 | NA | TRBJ2-3 | TRBV10-1 | CASSGTSGVDTQYF | TGCGCCAGCAGTGGTACTAGCGGGGTGGATACGCAGTATTTT
TRBD1 | NA | TRBJ1-2 | TRBV13 | CASRSVIRDRGQEGHGYTF | TGTGCCAGCAGATCGGTTATCCGGGACAGGGGGCAAGAGGGGCATGGCTACACCTTC
NA | NA | TRBJ2-1 | TRBV2 | CASNPGVLSYNEQFF | TGTGCCAGCAATCCGGGAGTCCTCTCCTACAATGAGCAGTTCTTC
TRBD1 | NA | TRBJ1-2 | TRBV4-2 | CASSPASERTGLIGYTF | TGTGCCAGCAGCCCAGCCTCGGAAAGGACAGGCCTTATTGGCTACACCTTC
NA | NA | TRBJ1-1 | TRBV6-5 | CASSSPPTGTEAFF | TGTGCCAGCAGTTCACCGCCGACAGGAACTGAAGCTTTCTTT
NA | NA | TRBJ2-7 | TRBV30 | CALGVYEQYF | TGTGCCCTCGGTGTGTACGAGCAGTACTTC
TRBD1 | once | TRBJ2-2 | TRBV7-6 | CASTDPRGPGELFF | TGTGCCAGCACCGATCCCAGGGGGCCCGGGGAGCTGTTTTTT
NA | NA | TRBJ2-7 | TRBV18 | CASSGGDYYEQYF | TGTGCCAGCTCCGGGGGAGATTACTACGAGCAGTACTTC
TRBD1 | few | TRBJ2-3 | TRBV10-2 | CASSDPGQGQDTQYF | TGCGCCAGCAGTGACCCGGGACAGGGTCAAGATACGCAGTATTTT
NA | NA | TRBJ1-2 | TRBV7-8 | CASSLVWESGYTF | TGTGCCAGCAGCTTAGTTTGGGAGTCCGGCTACACCTTC
NA | NA | TRBJ2-7 | TRBV16 | CASSQLRGSSYEQYF | TGTGCCAGCAGCCAATTACGGGGATCATCCTACGAGCAGTACTTC
NA | NA | TRBJ2-1 | TRBV18 | CASSPGQDNEQFF | TGTGCCAGCTCACCAGGACAAGACAATGAGCAGTTCTTC
NA | NA | TRBJ2-7 | TRBV5-1 | CASSLEGEQYF | TGCGCCAGCAGCCTGGAGGGGGAGCAGTACTTC
TRBD1 | NA | TRBJ1-5 | TRBV27 | CASGYRDRGGQPQHF | TGTGCCAGCGGGTACCGGGACAGGGGAGGACAGCCCCAGCATTTT
NA | NA | TRBJ2-2 | TRBV5-1 | CASSLTPKRLVSGELFF | TGCGCCAGCAGCTTGACGCCGAAGCGACTAGTCTCCGGGGAGCTGTTTTTT
TRBD1 | NA | TRBJ1-2 | TRBV30 | CAWIGTGGGYGYTF | TGTGCCTGGATAGGGACAGGGGGCGGCTATGGCTACACCTTC
NA | NA | TRBJ1-6 | TRBV30 | CASTGNGGSYNSPLHF | TGTGCCTCCACGGGAAACGGGGGCTCCTATAATTCACCCCTCCACTTT